A selection of T cell receptor beta chains follows, all from one sample in a study of cytomegalovirus exposure and HLA in healthy donors. Profiling relied on immunoSEQ multiplex PCR, and the TCRdb table lists in-frame clones only, not all of them. The data show roughly 300,000 clones, with 80% to 90% seen just once and about 0.8% held by the top ten. The sequencing input was PBMCs. These receptors were taken from a woman younger than 30 in good health and CMV-seronegative. Both conserved end residues are part of each CDR3. A D gene is named only where the DNA matches it firmly. The size entry is marked missing in some rows and otherwise reads once, few, many or a size class.

>15|TRBV5-1|-|TRBD2|TRBJ2-1
TGCGCCAGCAGCAAGACTAGCGGGACGTTAAATGAGCAGTTCTTC
CASSKTSGTLNEQFF
>13|TRBV27|-|-|TRBJ1-1
TGTGCCAGCAGTCCCCTGGCTCGCCCTGAAGCTTTCTTT
CASSPLARPEAFF
>11|TRBV10-3|-|TRBD1|TRBJ1-2
TGTGCCAGCGGGACAGGGGATGGCTACACCTTC
CASGTGDGYTF
>15|TRBV9|-|-|TRBJ2-1
TGTGCCAGCAGCGTAGACAAGGGGGCGGGGAATGAGCAGTTCTTC
CASSVDKGAGNEQFF
>17|TRBV27|-|TRBD2|TRBJ2-1
TGTGCCAGCAGTTTGCCTCAGGGACTAGCGGGATACAATGAGCAGTTCTTC
CASSLPQGLAGYNEQFF
>17|TRBV7-3|-|TRBD1|TRBJ2-5
TGTGCCAGCAGCTCATCCCCCCCCGGACAGGGGCAAGAGACCCAGTACTTC
CASSSSPPGQGQETQYF
>15|TRBV10-3|-|TRBD1|TRBJ2-2
TGTGCCATCAAAGTGGGGACAGATAACACCGGGGAGCTGTTTTTT
CAIKVGTDNTGELFF
>14|TRBV6-1|-|-|TRBJ1-2
TGTGCCAGCAGTGGTACAACAGGGTCGCGAGGCTACACCTTC
CASSGTTGSRGYTF
>14|TRBV6-5|-|-|TRBJ1-2
TGTGCCAGCAGGCCGGACAGTCCTAACTATGGCTACACCTTC
CASRPDSPNYGYTF
>14|TRBV28|once|-|TRBJ2-3
TGTGCCAGCAGTTTTCGTAGCAGCACAGATACGCAGTATTTT
CASSFRSSTDTQYF
>16|TRBV5-1|-|-|TRBJ2-3
TGCGCCAGCAGCTTGCCAATAGCCCTTAGCACAGATACGCAGTATTTT
CASSLPIALSTDTQYF
>14|TRBV19|-|-|TRBJ1-2
TGTGCCAGTACCCCGGGGGGGGCTAACTATGGCTACACCTTC
CASTPGGANYGYTF
>16|TRBV6-5|-|-|TRBJ1-1
TGTGCCAGCAGTTACCGAATCCCGGGACAGAACACTGAAGCTTTCTTT
CASSYRIPGQNTEAFF
>15|TRBV4-3|once|-|TRBJ1-1
TGCGCCAGCAGTCTCAATCCGGGACAGAACACTGAAGCTTTCTTT
CASSLNPGQNTEAFF
>16|TRBV5-1|-|TRBD1|TRBJ2-6
TGCGCCAGCAGCTCTACAGGGGACTCTGGGGCCAACGTCCTGACTTTC
CASSSTGDSGANVLTF
>18|TRBV28|-|TRBD1|TRBJ2-2
TGTGCCAGCAGTTCAAGTAGACAGGGTTATGGGGACACCGGGGAGCTGTTTTTT
CASSSSRQGYGDTGELFF
>13|TRBV30|-|-|TRBJ2-3
TGTGCCTGGAGTAGACAGCCCACAGATACGCAGTATTTT
CAWSRQPTDTQYF
>15|TRBV7-9|-|-|TRBJ2-5
TGTGCCAGCAGCTTAATGGGACATCTCCAAGAGACCCAGTACTTC
CASSLMGHLQETQYF
>11|TRBV6-5|-|TRBD1|TRBJ2-1
TGTGCCAGCTCGCAGGGGGAGGAGCAGTTCTTC
CASSQGEEQFF
>13|TRBV10-1|-|-|TRBJ1-2
TGCGCCAGCAGTCGAGGGGGTGGATATGGCTACACCTTC
CASSRGGGYGYTF
>15|TRBV7-2|-|TRBD2|TRBJ2-1
TGTGCCAGCAGCCGAGACCCTAGCGGGGGAAATGAGCAGTTCTTC
CASSRDPSGGNEQFF
>13|TRBV2|once|TRBD1|TRBJ2-7
TGTGCCAGAACTGACAGGGGAGGCTACGAGCAGTACTTC
CARTDRGGYEQYF
>14|TRBV7-3|-|TRBD2|TRBJ2-7
TGTGCCAGCAGCATAGCGGGAGGCGAGGGGGAGCAGTACTTC
CASSIAGGEGEQYF
>14|TRBV6-4|-|TRBD2|TRBJ2-3
TGTGCCAGCAGTGTGATAGCGGGGTCAGATACGCAGTATTTT
CASSVIAGSDTQYF
>20|TRBV4-2|-|TRBD2|TRBJ2-1
TGTGCCAGCAGCCGACCCGCCGGACTAGTAGACTCTTTAACGTTCCATGAGCAGTTCTTC
CASSRPAGLVDSLTFHEQFF
>14|TRBV29-1|-|-|TRBJ2-3
TGCAGCGGGGGACAAGGGTTGAGGACAGATACGCAGTATTTT
CSGGQGLRTDTQYF
>11|TRBV30|-|TRBD1|TRBJ1-1
TGTGCCTGGCACAGGGGCACTGAAGCTTTCTTT
CAWHRGTEAFF
>13|TRBV28|-|-|TRBJ1-2
TGTGCCAGCTTAGAAGTCGGGGGGCTCGGCTACACCTTC
CASLEVGGLGYTF
>13|TRBV25-1|-|TRBD2|TRBJ2-7
TGTGCCAGCAGTGGCGGGAGGCTTTACGAGCAGTACTTC
CASSGGRLYEQYF
>17|TRBV5-1|-|-|TRBJ2-3
TGCGCCAGCAGCTTAGACTCAGGGGTCCGGGGCTCAGATACGCAGTATTTT
CASSLDSGVRGSDTQYF
>13|TRBV9|-|-|TRBJ2-1
TGTGCCAGCAGCGTAGAGGGAGCGAATGAGCAGTTCTTC
CASSVEGANEQFF
>12|TRBV6-6|-|-|TRBJ2-7
TGTGCCAGCAGCCCCCGGGTGAGCGAGCAGTACTTC
CASSPRVSEQYF
>15|TRBV7-2|-|-|TRBJ1-2
TGTGCCAGCAGCCCGACAGGACCTTCTAACTATGGCTACACCTTC
CASSPTGPSNYGYTF
>15|TRBV19|-|TRBD1|TRBJ2-2
TGTGCCAGTAGTACCCGGACAGGGTATTTCGGGGAGCTGTTTTTT
CASSTRTGYFGELFF
>15|TRBV13|once|TRBD2|TRBJ2-1
TGTGCCAGCAGCTTAGGGGCGGGGGACCGGTCTGAGCAGTTCTTC
CASSLGAGDRSEQFF
>15|TRBV14|-|TRBD2|TRBJ2-1
TGTGCCAGCAGCGAGCGGGAGGGCCTTGGGTATGAGCAGTTCTTC
CASSEREGLGYEQFF
>13|TRBV19|-|-|TRBJ1-1
TGTGCCAGTAGTGCCAGGGGGAACACTGAAGCTTTCTTT
CASSARGNTEAFF
>13|TRBV6-5|-|TRBD1|TRBJ2-7
TGTGCCAGCAGTTACGGCCCCGACAGGGAACAGTACTTC
CASSYGPDREQYF
>14|TRBV27|-|TRBD1|TRBJ2-1
TGTGCCAGCAGTTTACCCGGGACAGACAATGAGCAGTTCTTC
CASSLPGTDNEQFF
>19|TRBV29-1|-|-|TRBJ2-3
TGCAGCGTTCAGGGGATGCTTAAAGGATACCCGGGTAGGACAGATACGCAGTATTTT
CSVQGMLKGYPGRTDTQYF
>14|TRBV28|-|-|TRBJ2-3
TGTGCCAGCAGTTCGCAGCGGGGCACAGATACGCAGTATTTT
CASSSQRGTDTQYF
>14|TRBV11-2|-|TRBD2|TRBJ2-7
TGTGCCAGCGGCCCCGGGACTACGACCTACGAGCAGTACTTC
CASGPGTTTYEQYF
>16|TRBV2|-|TRBD1|TRBJ1-2
TGTGCCAGCAGTGGAGCGGGACAGGGAGGGGACTATGGCTACACCTTC
CASSGAGQGGDYGYTF
>16|TRBV7-3|-|-|TRBJ2-1
TGTGCCAGCAGCCCAAACTCGGGTGCCTCCTACAATGAGCAGTTCTTC
CASSPNSGASYNEQFF
>15|TRBV7-9|-|TRBD2|TRBJ2-1
TGTGCCAGCAGCTTAGGGACGGGACTATACAATGAGCAGTTCTTC
CASSLGTGLYNEQFF
>17|TRBV9|-|TRBD1|TRBJ1-1
TGTGCCAGCAGCCCCGGGACAGGGGGCGTTGGGAACACTGAAGCTTTCTTT
CASSPGTGGVGNTEAFF
>16|TRBV6-1|-|-|TRBJ1-5
TGTGCCAGCAGTGCGAGTGCAGGGTTTAGCAATCAGCCCCAGCATTTT
CASSASAGFSNQPQHF
>18|TRBV7-8|once|TRBD2|TRBJ2-3
TGTGCCAGCAGCCCTTCCCCTAGCGGGAGTATCCTCGCAGATACGCAGTATTTT
CASSPSPSGSILADTQYF
>15|TRBV7-7|-|-|TRBJ2-2
TGTGCCAGCAGCTTAGAGCACAGTAACACCGGGGAGCTGTTTTTT
CASSLEHSNTGELFF
>14|TRBV14|-|-|TRBJ2-5
TGTGCCAGCAGCCGATGGGCAGGGAAAGAGACCCAGTACTTC
CASSRWAGKETQYF
>17|TRBV7-8|-|TRBD2|TRBJ2-1
TGTGCCAGCAGCTTAGCGCCCCGACTAGCGGGGATCAATGAGCAGTTCTTC
CASSLAPRLAGINEQFF
>14|TRBV6-5|few|-|TRBJ1-2
TGTGCCAGCAGGGACTCGGGGAGAGTGGCTGGCTACACCTTC
CASRDSGRVAGYTF
>14|TRBV6-4|-|TRBD1|TRBJ1-2
TGTGCCAGCAGCCCGACAGGGATAAACTATGGCTACACCTTC
CASSPTGINYGYTF
>17|TRBV7-3|-|TRBD2|TRBJ2-1
TGTGCCAGCAGCGTACCAGACCTAGCGGCCGTCGGCCCTGAGCAGTTCTTC
CASSVPDLAAVGPEQFF
>15|TRBV6-1|-|-|TRBJ1-2
TGTGCCAGCAGTGAAGCGTACGGACAGACGTCTGGCTACACCTTC
CASSEAYGQTSGYTF
>12|TRBV6-5|-|TRBD1|TRBJ1-4
TGTGCCAGCAGTTCACAGGGGGAAAAACTGTTTTTT
CASSSQGEKLFF
>14|TRBV10-1|-|TRBD1|TRBJ2-7
TGCGCCAGGTTAACCGGGACAGGGCCGTACGAGCAGTACTTC
CARLTGTGPYEQYF